This T cell receptor (beta chain) comes out of a study of cytomegalovirus exposure and HLA in healthy donors. Clones were read by immunoSEQ multiplex PCR, and TCRdb kept only the in-frame ones, dropping some. The sample records 250,000 to 350,000 clones, just over 85% being singletons. Losses at the gene ends were 5 bases for V and 0 bases for J; bases not matched to a gene: 5. Germline CDR1 is MDHEN and CDR2 is SYDVKM. The CDR3 contains 15 residues. As regards this clone: Its antigen is not known.

Study-wide results and caveats: Researchers counted around 180 TCR beta chains as cytomegalovirus-associated.

The sequenced sample consisted of PBMCs. This chain joins TRBV28 and TRBJ2-7; 9 bases agree with TRBD1. The TCR comes from a woman under 30 in good health and CMV-seronegative. In nucleotides, the CDR3 is TGTGCCAGCAGTCCCGGGACAGGGAGCTCCTACGAGCAGTACTTC. It translates to CASSPGTGSSYEQYF.